This T cell receptor beta chain was identified during a study of blood T cell repertoires in COVID-19. Study overall: The study drew acute and convalescent COVID-19 samples from the United States, Italy and Spain.

Methods used by the authors: Amplification with reference gene primers provided the estimates of nucleated cell counts. This table comes from immunoSEQ multiplex PCR, and its TCRdb copy is limited to in-frame clones, with some not included. V, J and clone size are taken as reported in that table, and D and trimming were inferred from the DNA itself. This table holds 200,000 or so clones, around 83% found once. CDR3 length: 15 amino acids. Trimming pared 0 bases from V and 4 bases from J, leaving 11 bases between. Germline CDR1 reads SGHKS; CDR2 reads YYEKEE (reference sequence). The chain is built from TRBV5-5 and TRBJ1-3; tentative D call: TRBD1 (6 bases). The sequence derives from a woman aged 40 to 50 with acute COVID-19. Material: PBMCs or T cells enriched from blood (not recorded which). CDR3 protein: CASSLEVQGGNTIYF. The CDR3 region has the DNA TGTGCCAGCAGCTTGGAGGTTCAGGGGGGAAACACCATATATTTT.